A selection of T cell receptor beta chains follows, all from one sample in a study of blood T cell repertoires in COVID-19. This table comes from immunoSEQ multiplex PCR, and its TCRdb copy is limited to in-frame clones, with some not included. Here the sample spans around 440,000 clones, about 91% being singletons. Sequencing was carried out using peripheral blood. The receptors here all came from a woman in her fifties or sixties with COVID-19, enrolled during active disease. Each CDR3 is given with its conserved first and last residue. Fields, in order: V gene, clone size, J gene, D gene, CDR3 DNA, CDR3 protein. D genes are given only for firm matches. Clone size is stated in some rows and not others, as once, few, many or a class when expanded.

TRBV7-9	-	TRBJ2-1	TRBD2	TGTGCCAGCTCTCCCTGGGAGCGGGGGCACAATGAGCAGTTCTTC	CASSPWERGHNEQFF
TRBV30	-	TRBJ1-2	-	TGTGCCTGGAGTGTATCGGCAGGCGCTAACTATGGCTACACCTTC	CAWSVSAGANYGYTF
TRBV4-1	-	TRBJ2-2	TRBD1	TGCGCCAGCAGCCAGAATTTTCAGGGACAGGACACCGGGGAGCTGTTTTTT	CASSQNFQGQDTGELFF
TRBV12-3/TRBV12-4	once	TRBJ2-7	TRBD1	TGTGCCAGCAGCCCCGGGACAGGGAGGGCCCAGTACTTC	CASSPGTGRAQYF
TRBV2	few	TRBJ1-3	-	TGTGCCAGCAGTGAAAGGGGAATGGGCTCTGGAAACACCATATATTTT	CASSERGMGSGNTIYF
TRBV6-6	-	TRBJ2-3	TRBD1	TGTGCCAGCAGTAACCGGGACAGGTCCTCCACAGATACGCAGTATTTT	CASSNRDRSSTDTQYF
TRBV4-1	-	TRBJ1-4	-	TGCGCCAGCAGCCCATCAATTGGACAATCTGAAAAACTGTTTTTT	CASSPSIGQSEKLFF
TRBV5-1	-	TRBJ2-5	-	TGCGCCAGCAGCTTTGCAGGGAAAGAGACCCAGTACTTC	CASSFAGKETQYF
TRBV11-2	-	TRBJ1-2	TRBD1	TGTGCCAGCAGCCCCGACATAATGACAGGGGCCTACACCTTC	CASSPDIMTGAYTF
TRBV7-8	-	TRBJ1-2	-	TGTGCCAGCAGCTTAAGGGGCAGGGGTGCTGGCGGCTACACCTTC	CASSLRGRGAGGYTF
TRBV29-1	-	TRBJ1-2	-	TGCAGCGTTGGGCCCTGGCAAAACTATGGCTACACCTTC	CSVGPWQNYGYTF
TRBV5-4	-	TRBJ2-1	TRBD2	TGTGCCAGCAGCGAGGGAGCGGGGGGGCGGTACAATGAGCAGTTCTTC	CASSEGAGGRYNEQFF
TRBV27	-	TRBJ1-2	TRBD1	TGTGCCAGCAGTTTAGACAGGGGGTATGGCTACACCTTC	CASSLDRGYGYTF
TRBV24-1	-	TRBJ2-3	-	TGTGCCACCAGTGATGGGGGCGGCCTAGCGGACTTCCGGGATACGCAGTATTTT	CATSDGGGLADFRDTQYF